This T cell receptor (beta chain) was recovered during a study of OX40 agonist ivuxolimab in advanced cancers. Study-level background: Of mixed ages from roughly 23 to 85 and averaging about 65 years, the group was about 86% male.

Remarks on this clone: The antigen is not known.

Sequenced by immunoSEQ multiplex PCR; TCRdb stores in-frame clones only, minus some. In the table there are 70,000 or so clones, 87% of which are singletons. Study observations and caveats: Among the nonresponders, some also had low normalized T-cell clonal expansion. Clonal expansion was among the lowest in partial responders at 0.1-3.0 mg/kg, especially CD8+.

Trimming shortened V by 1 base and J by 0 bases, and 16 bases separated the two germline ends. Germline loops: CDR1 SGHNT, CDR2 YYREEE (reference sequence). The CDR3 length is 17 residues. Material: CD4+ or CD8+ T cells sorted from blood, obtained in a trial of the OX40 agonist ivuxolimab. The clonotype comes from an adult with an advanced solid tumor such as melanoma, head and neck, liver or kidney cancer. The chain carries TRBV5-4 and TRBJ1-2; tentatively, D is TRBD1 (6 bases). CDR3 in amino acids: CASSLFGGAGANYGYTF. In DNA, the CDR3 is TGTGCCAGCAGCTTGTTTGGAGGGGCAGGGGCTAACTATGGCTACACCTTC.